What follows are 17 T cell receptor beta chains derived from one specimen sequenced in a study of cytomegalovirus exposure and HLA in healthy donors. With 60 Vbeta and 13 Jbeta primers, the PCR was carried out. TCRdb keeps only in-frame clones here, not all; method: immunoSEQ multiplex PCR. Its table lists about 190,000 clones. Material: PBMCs. The receptors come from a young woman in good health and CMV-seropositive.

V usage is TRBV7-9 and J usage is TRBJ1-2, with no clear D. The CDR3 extends over 15 amino acids. Per germline, CDR1 SEHNR and CDR2 FQNEAQ (reference sequence). Between the trimmed V and J ends, which lost 1 base and 3 bases, there was a span of 12 bases. The CDR3 coding sequence is TGTGCCAGCAGCTTAGAGTATCAGGTGTACTATGGCTACACCTTC. It specifies CASSLEYQVYYGYTF.

The chain couples TRBV30 to TRBJ2-7; 10 bases line up with TRBD2. This CDR3 comprises 18 residues. The V and J ends lost 5 bases and 5 bases, in that order; junction bases with no gene match: 21. In germline, CDR1 is GTSNPN, CDR2 SVGIG (reference sequence). The CDR3 reads CAWRFGTSVARFRHEQYF. CDR3 DNA: TGTGCCTGGCGCTTTGGGACTAGCGTTGCCCGATTCCGTCACGAGCAGTACTTC.

The V and J genes are TRBV4-3 and TRBJ2-7, with 8 positions matching TRBD1. This CDR3 has 17 residues. Per germline, CDR1 LGHNA and CDR2 YSLEER. The V and J ends lost 0 bases and 2 bases, in that order; junction bases with no gene match: 9. The CDR3 loop is CASSQEGPGQATYEQYF. CDR3 nucleotide sequence: TGCGCCAGCAGCCAAGAGGGTCCGGGACAGGCAACCTACGAGCAGTACTTC.

The chain recombines TRBV27 with TRBJ1-4; D gene unclear. V dropped 3 bases and J dropped 1 base, with 9 bases sitting between them. The germline gives CDR1 MNHEY, CDR2 SMNVEV (reference sequence). The CDR3 sequence is 15 residues long. The DNA of the CDR3 is TGTGCCAGCAGTTTCGTACTCGGAACTAATGAAAAACTGTTTTTT. Residues: CASSFVLGTNEKLFF. Full variable domain (rest looked up from reference TRBV27 and TRBJ1-4): EAQVTQNPRYLITVTGKKLTVTCSQNMNHEYMSWYRQDPGLGLRQIYYSMNVEVTDKGDVPEGYKVSRKEKRNFPLILESPSPNQTSLYFCASSFVLGTNEKLFFGSGTQLSVL.

The chain links TRBV28 to TRBJ1-5; D is uncertain. The germline CDR1 and CDR2 sequences are MDHEN and SYDVKM. Trimming took off 6 bases at V and 2 bases at J, with 14 bases between the two ends. The CDR3 sequence is 15 residues long. The CDR3 DNA follows: TGTGCCAGCAGCTCCGCGGGATTTCGCAATCAGCCCCAGCATTTT. Translating it yields CASSSAGFRNQPQHF.

Details on this clone: One junction end disagrees with the germline gene, perhaps due to a read error. V usage is TRBV27 and J usage is TRBJ2-2; the match to TRBD2 covers 10 bases. The CDR3 contains 15 residues. The germline CDR1 and CDR2 sequences are MNHEY and SMNVEV (reference sequence). CDR3 residues: CTSSLMTSGTGELFF. DNA for the CDR3: TGTACCAGCAGTTTAATGACTAGCGGGACCGGGGAGCTGTTTTTT.

The chain joins TRBV20-1 to TRBJ1-1; no definite D call. V shed 7 bases and J shed 3 bases, with 9 bases lying between them. The CDR3 is 11 amino acids. The V gene's germline CDR1 is DFQATT and CDR2 SNEGSKA (reference sequence). In DNA, the CDR3 is TGCAGTGGCTGGGCAGACACTGAAGCTTTCTTT. It yields the protein CSGWADTEAFF.

This chain uses TRBV19 with TRBJ1-1; tentatively, D is TRBD1 (6 bases). CDR3 length equals 17 residues. Trimming left V 3 bases short and J 0 bases short, with 17 bases between. From germline, CDR1 is LNHDA and CDR2 SQIVND (reference sequence). The CDR3: CASSISGTSLLNTEAFF. CDR3 nucleotides: TGTGCCAGTAGTATTTCAGGGACAAGCCTACTGAACACTGAAGCTTTCTTT. The whole variable domain, filled in from reference TRBV19 and TRBJ1-1, reads DGGITQSPKYLFRKEGQNVTLSCEQNLNHDAMYWYRQDPGQGLRLIYYSQIVNDFQKGDIAEGYSVSREKKESFPLTVTSAQKNPTAFYLCASSISGTSLLNTEAFFGQGTRLTVV.

The chain employs TRBV10-3 and TRBJ2-5, with TRBD1 as a possible D gene (5 bases). The CDR3 sequence is 15 residues long. Germline assignment: CDR1 ENHRY and CDR2 SYGVKD. V was shortened by 2 bases and J by 5 bases, with 15 bases between the two germline ends. The CDR3, as DNA: TGTGCCATCAGTGAGCCGGGCACGGCAGGGGAGACCCAGTACTTC. Amino acids: CAISEPGTAGETQYF.

The V gene is TRBV5-6, the J gene TRBJ2-1; D perhaps matches TRBD1 (6 bases). Germline values: CDR1 SGHDT, CDR2 YYEEEE. The CDR3 is made up of 12 amino acids. V lost 0 bases to trimming and J lost 12 bases, with 10 bases between them. In DNA, the CDR3 is TGTGCCAGCAGCTTGGACAGGGAAGTGCAGTTCTTC. Translation gives CASSLDREVQFF.

The V gene is TRBV27, the J gene TRBJ2-1; the match to TRBD2 covers 14 bases. The germline gives CDR1 MNHEY, CDR2 SMNVEV (reference sequence). The J segment lost 5 bases and the V segment lost 6 bases, leaving 6 bases of the junction unmatched. The CDR3 has 16 residues. CDR3 bases: TGTGCCAGCAGAAGACTAGCGGGAGGGCTTAACAATGAGCAGTTCTTC. It yields the protein CASRRLAGGLNNEQFF.

CDR3 in DNA: TGTGCCAGCAGCCAAGATCTTCAAGAGACCCAGTACTTC. It encodes CASSQDLQETQYF. The chain recombines TRBV14 with TRBJ2-5; D gene ambiguous. Trimming took off 0 bases at V and 2 bases at J, with 4 bases between the two ends. CDR1 is SGHDN and CDR2 is FVKESK in the germline V gene. CDR3 size: 13 residues.

The V gene is TRBV5-4, the J gene TRBJ1-6, with D possibly TRBD1 on 5 matching bases. The CDR3 contains 14 residues. Trimming removed 4 bases at V and 9 bases at J, with 14 bases between. Per the germline V gene, CDR1 is SGHNT and CDR2 is YYREEE (reference sequence). CDR3 bases: TGTGCCAGCAGCCTCAGGGAGGCGGTTTCACCCCTCCACTTT. Amino acid sequence: CASSLREAVSPLHF. The full variable domain, its missing parts supplied by reference TRBV5-4 and TRBJ1-6, is ETGVTQSPTHLIKTRGQQVTLRCSSQSGHNTVSWYQQALGQGPQFIFQYYREEENGRGNFPPRFSGLQFPNYSSELNVNALELDDSALYLCASSLREAVSPLHFGNGTRLTVT.

Comment on this clone: Other DNA sequences in the same sample also yield this CDR3. J is TRBJ1-5 and V is TRBV2; D unclear. The V gene's germline CDR1 is SNHLY and CDR2 FYNNEI. The CDR3 is made up of 14 amino acids. Deletions cut 4 bases from V and 1 base from J, with 8 bases between. CDR3 sequence reads: CASSGGVSNQPQHF. CDR3 DNA sequence: TGTGCCAGCAGTGGAGGCGTCAGCAATCAGCCCCAGCATTTT.

The chain links TRBV28 to TRBJ1-2, with D possibly TRBD1 on 6 matching bases. Per germline, CDR1 MDHEN and CDR2 SYDVKM. The CDR3 length is 14 residues. Trimming took 6 bases from V and 4 from J, leaving 15 bases between them. The CDR3 sequence: CASRPSHRVYGYTF. Here the CDR3 DNA reads TGTGCCAGCAGACCCAGCCACAGGGTCTATGGCTACACCTTC.

The chain carries TRBV19 and TRBJ2-1; no definite D call. V dropped 7 bases and J dropped 3 bases, with 13 bases sitting between them. CDR3 size: 14 residues. Germline CDR1 reads LNHDA; CDR2 reads SQIVND (reference sequence). CDR3 protein: CASKVHRDYNEQFF. For the CDR3, the DNA is TGTGCCAGTAAGGTACACAGAGACTACAATGAGCAGTTCTTC.

About this clone: At one end the junction does not follow the germline gene, possibly because of a read error. This chain uses TRBV7-9 with TRBJ2-7; D might be TRBD2 (6 bases). In germline, CDR1 is SEHNR, CDR2 FQNEAQ (reference sequence). The CDR3 loop spans 17 amino acids. The CDR3 DNA reads TGTGCCAGCAGCCGAGAAAGGCCAGGAGGGCCCTCCCACGAGCAGTACTTC. The encoded protein is CASSRERPGGPSHEQYF. The entire variable domain, with the rest obtained from reference TRBV7-9 and TRBJ2-7, is as follows: DTGVSQNPRHKITKRGQNVTFRCDPISEHNRLYWYRQTLGQGPEFLTYFQNEAQLEKSRLLSDRFSAERPKGSFSTLEIQRTEQGDSAMYLCASSRERPGGPSHEQYFGPGTRLTVT.